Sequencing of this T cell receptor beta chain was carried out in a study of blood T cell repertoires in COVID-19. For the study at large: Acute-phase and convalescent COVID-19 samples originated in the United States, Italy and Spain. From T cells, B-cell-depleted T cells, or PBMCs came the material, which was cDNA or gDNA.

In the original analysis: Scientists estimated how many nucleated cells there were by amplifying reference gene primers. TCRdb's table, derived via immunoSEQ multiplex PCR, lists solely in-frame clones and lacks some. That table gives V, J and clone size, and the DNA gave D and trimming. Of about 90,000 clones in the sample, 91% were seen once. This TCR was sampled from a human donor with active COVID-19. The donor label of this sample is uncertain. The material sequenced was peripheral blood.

The CDR3 DNA sequence: TGTGCCAGCAGCTTACCATCAGGGAGCAATCAGCCCCAGCATTTT. Its protein is CASSLPSGSNQPQHF. The chain links TRBV7-3 to TRBJ1-5, with D maybe TRBD1 (5 bases). Deletions cut 2 bases from V and 1 base from J, with 9 bases between. Looked up from germline, CDR1 is SGHTA and CDR2 is FQGTGA. The CDR3 is 15 residues long.